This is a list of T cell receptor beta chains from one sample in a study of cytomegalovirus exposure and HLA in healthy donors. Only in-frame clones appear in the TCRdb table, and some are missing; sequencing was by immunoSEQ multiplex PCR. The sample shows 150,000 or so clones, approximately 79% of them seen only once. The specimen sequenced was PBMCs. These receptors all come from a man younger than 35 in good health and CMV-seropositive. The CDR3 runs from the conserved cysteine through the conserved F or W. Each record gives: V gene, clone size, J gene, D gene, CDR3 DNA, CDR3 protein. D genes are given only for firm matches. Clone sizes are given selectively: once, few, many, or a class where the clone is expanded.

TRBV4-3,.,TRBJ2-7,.,TGCGCCAGCAGCCAAGACGTAAGATACGAGCAGTACTTC,CASSQDVRYEQYF
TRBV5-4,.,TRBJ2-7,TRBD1,TGTGCCAGCAGCTTTTGGGACAGGGTGGCCTACGAGCAGTACTTC,CASSFWDRVAYEQYF
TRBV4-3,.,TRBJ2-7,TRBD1,TGCGCCAGCAGCCAAGAAAAACCGTGGCCCGGGACAGCTAACTCCTACGAGCAGTACTTC,CASSQEKPWPGTANSYEQYF
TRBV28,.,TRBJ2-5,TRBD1,TGTGCCAGCAGTTTATCCCGGGACAGGGACCAAGAGACCCAGTACTTC,CASSLSRDRDQETQYF
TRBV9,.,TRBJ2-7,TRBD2,TGTGCCAGCACCAGCAGCGGGGGCTCCTACGAGCAGTACTTC,CASTSSGGSYEQYF
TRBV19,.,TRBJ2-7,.,TGTGCCAGTAGTCCACTAACAGGCTCCTACGAGCAGTACTTC,CASSPLTGSYEQYF
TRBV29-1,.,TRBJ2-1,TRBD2,TGCAGCGTTGGTAGCGGGGGGATCTACAATGAGCAGTTCTTC,CSVGSGGIYNEQFF
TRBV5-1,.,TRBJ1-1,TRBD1,TGCGCCAGCAGCACCGGGACAGGGGTGGTGAACACTGAAGCTTTCTTT,CASSTGTGVVNTEAFF
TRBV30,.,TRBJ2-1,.,TGTGCCTGGAGTCCCCTTTCTGTAGAGGATGAGCAGTTCTTC,CAWSPLSVEDEQFF
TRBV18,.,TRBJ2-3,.,TGTGCCAGCTCAGTCCGGGACACAGATACGCAGTATTTT,CASSVRDTDTQYF
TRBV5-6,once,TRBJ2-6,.,TGTGCCAGCAGCTCTCGGTTCTTGGGGGCCAACGTCCTGACTTTC,CASSSRFLGANVLTF
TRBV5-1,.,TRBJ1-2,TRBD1,TGCGCCAGCAGCTTGGCCGGGACAGGGGAAGGGTATGGCTACACCTTC,CASSLAGTGEGYGYTF
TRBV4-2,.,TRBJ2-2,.,TGTGCCAACAGCCAAGTCATACAGGATAACACCGGGGAGCTGTTTTTT,CANSQVIQDNTGELFF
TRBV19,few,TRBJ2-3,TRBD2,TGTGCCAGTAGTAGAAGCGGGAGGGGACCAGATACGCAGTATTTT,CASSRSGRGPDTQYF
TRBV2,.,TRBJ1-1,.,TGTGCCAGCAGTGTAGGACAGAGATTGAACACTGAAGCTTTCTTT,CASSVGQRLNTEAFF
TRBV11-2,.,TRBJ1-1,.,TGTGCCAGCAGCTTAGGTAGAACCGAAGCTTTCTTT,CASSLGRTEAFF
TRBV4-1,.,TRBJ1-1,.,TGCGCCAGCAGCCAAGATCTTGGCCTCTCGAACACTGAAGCTTTCTTT,CASSQDLGLSNTEAFF
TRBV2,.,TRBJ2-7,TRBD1,TGTGCCAGCAGTGGGAGGACAGGGGGCGGGGAGCAGTACTTC,CASSGRTGGGEQYF
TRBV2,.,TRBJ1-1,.,TGTGCCAGCAGTGGCGTGGCAGGGGTTTCCCTCGTGTCTGAAGCTTTCTTT,CASSGVAGVSLVSEAFF
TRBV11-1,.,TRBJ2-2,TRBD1,TGTGCCAGCAGCTCCGAGGGGGCTTCCGGGGAGCTGTTTTTT,CASSSEGASGELFF
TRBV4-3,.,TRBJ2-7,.,TGCGCCAGCAGCCACAGGACATCCTACGAGCAGTACTTC,CASSHRTSYEQYF
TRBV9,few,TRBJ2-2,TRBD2,TGTGCCAGCAGCGTAGGCCCTAGCGGGAATGTCCGCGGGGAGCTGTTTTTT,CASSVGPSGNVRGELFF
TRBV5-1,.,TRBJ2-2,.,TGCGCCAGCAGCTTGGGACAGAGGAACACCGGGGAGCTGTTTTTT,CASSLGQRNTGELFF
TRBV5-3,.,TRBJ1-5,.,TGTGCCAGAAGCTTGGCCGGCGGAGGAAGAGAGCCCCAGCATTTT,CARSLAGGGREPQHF
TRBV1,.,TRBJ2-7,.,TGCACCAGCAGCCAAGATGGGACAGTGCTTACCTACGAGCAGTACTTC,CTSSQDGTVLTYEQYF
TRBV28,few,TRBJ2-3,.,TGTGCCAGCAGTGGTGCGGGGGCAGCTAAGCCTCGTGGGGATACGCAGTATTTT,CASSGAGAAKPRGDTQYF
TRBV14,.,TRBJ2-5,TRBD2,TGTGCCAGCAGCCAGGGGCGGGTAGCGGGATTTGCAGAGACCCAGTACTTC,CASSQGRVAGFAETQYF
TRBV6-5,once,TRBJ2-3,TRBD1,TGTGCCAGCAGTTTCCGACAGGGAACAGATACGCAGTATTTT,CASSFRQGTDTQYF
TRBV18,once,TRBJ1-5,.,TGTGCCAGCTCACCGCAGGGTGGAGCGATTAGTCAGCCCCAGCATTTT,CASSPQGGAISQPQHF
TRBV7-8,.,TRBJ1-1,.,TGTGCCAGCAGCTTAGCCCGGACTGCCCGTGTGAACACTGAAGCTTTCTTT,CASSLARTARVNTEAFF
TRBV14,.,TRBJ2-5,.,TGTGCCAGCAGTCACCAGGGGCTCGGGGAGACCCAGTACTTC,CASSHQGLGETQYF
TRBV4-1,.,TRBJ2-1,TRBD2,TGCGCCAGCAGCCAAGGTCGTGGGGGGGTTAATGAGCAGTTCTTC,CASSQGRGGVNEQFF